The rows below give T cell receptor beta chains drawn from one sample of a study of CD8 T cells in Susac syndrome. MiXCR was run by TCRdb on the immunoSEQ multiplex PCR reads, yielding one entry per CDR3 protein. The table has some 150,000 distinct CDR3 sequences, about 94% seen once; the top ten hold 0.084%. The sample comprised CD4+ T cells from PBMCs. The receptors derive from a human donor with Susac syndrome. The CDR3 runs from the conserved cysteine through the conserved F or W. D genes are given only for firm matches. A row's size may be missing; if present it is once, few, many or a size class.

size: -; J: TRBJ2-1; V: TRBV19; D: TRBD2; DNA: TGTGCCAGTAGTACCAGACTAGCGAGCTCCTACAATGAGCAGTTCTTC; CDR3: CASSTRLASSYNEQFF
size: -; J: TRBJ1-2; V: TRBV9; D: -; DNA: TGTGCCAGCAGCGTACGGACAGCCTATGGCTACACCTTC; CDR3: CASSVRTAYGYTF
size: -; J: TRBJ2-6; V: TRBV2; D: -; DNA: TGTGCCAGCAGTGAAGCTGGGGCCAACGTCCTGACTTTC; CDR3: CASSEAGANVLTF
size: -; J: TRBJ2-1; V: TRBV6-4; D: -; DNA: TGTGCCAGCAGTGACGGGAGTGAACCCTACAATGAGCAGTTCTTC; CDR3: CASSDGSEPYNEQFF
size: -; J: TRBJ2-7; V: TRBV4-1; D: -; DNA: TGCGCCAGCAGCCAAGGTCGGGCTCCCGTCGAGCAGTACTTC; CDR3: CASSQGRAPVEQYF
size: -; J: TRBJ2-3; V: TRBV9; D: TRBD1; DNA: TGTGCCAGCAGCCCACCGGGACAGACTAGCACAGATACGCAGTATTTT; CDR3: CASSPPGQTSTDTQYF
size: -; J: TRBJ2-3; V: TRBV29-1; D: -; DNA: TGCAGCGTCTTGGTCCAGGGAATGTCGGATACGCAGTATTTT; CDR3: CSVLVQGMSDTQYF
size: -; J: TRBJ2-7; V: TRBV27; D: -; DNA: TGTGCCAGCAGTTTCAGGGTCTTACACGAGCAGTACTTC; CDR3: CASSFRVLHEQYF
size: -; J: TRBJ2-1; V: TRBV7-9; D: TRBD2; DNA: TGTGCCAGCAGCTTGGGACTAGCGGGAGATGGGGGGCAGTTCTTC; CDR3: CASSLGLAGDGGQFF
size: -; J: TRBJ1-1; V: TRBV20-1; D: -; DNA: TGCAGTGCTAGCGCCGGGAACACTGAAGCTTTCTTT; CDR3: CSASAGNTEAFF
size: -; J: TRBJ2-1; V: TRBV14; D: TRBD2; DNA: TGTGCCAGCAGCCAAGGTAGCGGGATTCTCAATGAGCAGTTCTTC; CDR3: CASSQGSGILNEQFF
size: -; J: TRBJ2-7; V: TRBV3-1; D: -; DNA: TGTGCCAGCAGCCACTTGGTAGCGGCGCCCTACGAGCAGTACTTC; CDR3: CASSHLVAAPYEQYF
size: -; J: TRBJ2-7; V: TRBV20-1; D: TRBD2; DNA: TGCAGTGCTAGAGCCCAGCGGGGGGCCGGCGAGCAGTACTTC; CDR3: CSARAQRGAGEQYF
size: -; J: TRBJ2-5; V: TRBV20-1; D: TRBD1; DNA: TGCAGTGCTACAGGACAGGGCCCCGCGACCCAGTACTTC; CDR3: CSATGQGPATQYF
size: few; J: TRBJ2-2; V: TRBV19; D: -; DNA: TGTGCCAGTAGTCGGATGAACACCGGGGAGCTGTTTTTT; CDR3: CASSRMNTGELFF
size: -; J: TRBJ2-2; V: TRBV29-1; D: -; DNA: TGCAGCGCTAAAGAAGGGGGAGCTAACACCGGGGAGCTGTTTTTT; CDR3: CSAKEGGANTGELFF
size: -; J: TRBJ2-5; V: TRBV28; D: TRBD2; DNA: TGTGCCAGCAGCAAGACTAGCGGGAGGGCGGAGACCCAGTACTTC; CDR3: CASSKTSGRAETQYF
size: -; J: TRBJ1-2; V: TRBV5-1; D: -; DNA: TGCGCCAGCAGCTCTAATGTTAACTATGGCTACACCTTC; CDR3: CASSSNVNYGYTF
size: -; J: TRBJ1-1; V: TRBV24-1; D: -; DNA: TGTGCCACCAGTGAACCTGACCATCGAAGGGGAGCTTTCTTT; CDR3: CATSEPDHRRGAFF
size: -; J: TRBJ1-5; V: TRBV5-1; D: -; DNA: TGCGCCAGCAGCCAAGGGGGGGTCGATCAGCCCCAGCATTTT; CDR3: CASSQGGVDQPQHF
size: -; J: TRBJ1-1; V: TRBV29-1; D: -; DNA: TGCAGCGTTCGACAGGTGAACACTGAAGCTTTCTTT; CDR3: CSVRQVNTEAFF
size: -; J: TRBJ2-1; V: TRBV12-3/TRBV12-4; D: TRBD2; DNA: TGTGCCAGCAGTTTAAGGGTAGCGGGGGAACATGAGCAGTTCTTC; CDR3: CASSLRVAGEHEQFF
size: -; J: TRBJ1-4; V: TRBV25-1; D: -; DNA: TGTGCCAGCAGTGACCCTTTGGGGACGGGCAATGAAAAACTGTTTTTT; CDR3: CASSDPLGTGNEKLFF
size: -; J: TRBJ2-7; V: TRBV29-1; D: -; DNA: TGCAGCGTTGCTTACGGGAGCGGCTACGAGCAGTACTTC; CDR3: CSVAYGSGYEQYF